This T cell receptor beta chain was recovered during a study of Ad26.COV2.S vaccination and SARS-CoV-2 variants. About the study: Administration of Ad26.COV2.S was intramuscular, either once or twice 56 days apart.

Treatment meaning: some 19 received Ad26.COV2.S at low or high dose, single or two shots; about 5 received placebo; per-sample allocation not given. Samples were taken on day 63 after the first vaccine or placebo injection. Within Boston, the person who donated was an adult of 18-55 years. Ad26.COV2.S expressed prefusion-stabilized spike from the original Wuhan strain. Study findings and constraints: Vaccine recipients had higher spike-specific TCR breadth than placebo recipients.

CDR1 and CDR2 from the germline V gene are SGHRS and YFSETQ. V lost 0 bases to trimming and J lost 4 bases, with 7 bases between them. This CDR3 comprises 13 residues. The repertoire was sequenced with immunoSEQ multiplex PCR; TCRdb's copy has only in-frame clones and lacks some. The data show about 330,000 clones, 90% seen once. Remarks on this clone: What it recognizes is unknown.

Specimen: peripheral blood, collected in a trial of Ad26.COV2.S vaccine versus placebo. The chain recombines TRBV5-1 with TRBJ1-1, with D uncertain. This sequence originates from a person aged 18-65 years who received the Ad26.COV2.S COVID-19 vaccine or a placebo. The CDR3 coding sequence is TGCGCCAGCAGCTTGGGAGGGAGCACTGAAGCTTTCTTT. It specifies CASSLGGSTEAFF.